These 9 T cell receptor beta chains originate from one sample sequenced in a study of CD8+ T cells in alopecia areata. Stated treatment: oral pan-JAK inhibitor, 5-10 mg twice daily. cDNA reverse transcribed from extracted RNA served as the sequencing template. Clones were sequenced by immunoSEQ multiplex PCR, and TCRdb holds only the in-frame ones, with some missing. Here the sample spans 200,000 or so clones, 55% to 70% being singletons. The input for sequencing was CD4+ T cells sorted from blood, taken at week 24, from a patient treated with tofacitinib. These receptors were collected from a human donor with alopecia areata.

This clone has only one observation. This sequence joins TRBV30 and TRBJ1-5, with TRBD1 matching 7 bases. There are 14 residues in the CDR3. V was clipped by 2 bases and J by 1 base; unmatched bases: 2. Germline lookup yields CDR1 GTSNPN and CDR2 SVGIG (reference sequence). The CDR3 DNA follows: TGTGCCTGGAGTCTACAGGGGAGCAATCAGCCCCAGCATTTT. Translating it yields CAWSLQGSNQPQHF. Full variable domain (missing parts from reference TRBV30 and TRBJ1-5): SQTIHQWPATLVQPVGSPLSLECTVEGTSNPNLYWYRQAAGRGLQLLFYSVGIGQISSEVPQNLSASRPQDRQFILSSKKLLLSDSGFYLCAWSLQGSNQPQHFGDGTRLSIL.

The chain combines TRBV5-1 with TRBJ2-5; no firm D call. Germline V gene sequence: CDR1 SGHRS, CDR2 YFSETQ. The CDR3 extends over 14 amino acids. Trimming shortened V by 0 bases and J by 5 bases, and 11 bases separated the two germline ends. CDR3 sequence: CASSLERIGETQYF. In DNA form, the CDR3 reads TGCGCCAGCAGCTTGGAGCGAATAGGGGAGACCCAGTACTTC.

V gene TRBV4-1 combines with J gene TRBJ1-2, with D possibly TRBD1 on 5 matching bases. The germline V and J ends were trimmed by 1 base and 6 bases, with 18 bases remaining between them. Germline CDR1 and CDR2: MGHRA and YSYEKL. The CDR3 has 16 amino acids. In DNA, the CDR3 is TGCGCCAGCAGCCAAGTAATTGTCGTGGGGCATGATGGCTACACCTTC. This encodes CASSQVIVVGHDGYTF.

The chain combines TRBV7-2 with TRBJ1-1; TRBD1 aligns across 9 bases. V trimming: 2 bases; J trimming: 7 bases; junction bases outside the gene matches: 5. The CDR3 spans 14 residues. Germline CDR1 reads SGHTA; CDR2 reads FQGNSA. The CDR3 sequence is CASSLNPTGGEAFF. CDR3 nucleotide sequence: TGTGCCAGCAGCTTAAACCCGACAGGGGGTGAAGCTTTCTTT.

In this sample, this clone turned up a few times. This chain connects TRBV28 to TRBJ2-7; 11 nucleotides line up with TRBD2. The CDR3 totals 14 residues. Germline CDR1 reads MDHEN; CDR2 reads SYDVKM. V lost 7 bases to trimming and J lost 8 bases; unmatched junction nucleotides: 10. CDR3 amino acids: CASTLLAGGVKQYF. CDR3 coding DNA: TGTGCCAGCACCCTTCTAGCGGGAGGCGTCAAGCAGTACTTC.

The table lists this clone with a few counts. The J gene is TRBJ1-1, the V gene TRBV29-1; D remains ambiguous. Germline V lookup: CDR1 SQVTM, CDR2 ANQGSEA. The CDR3 contains 12 residues. The ends were cut back, 7 bases at V and 10 bases at J, with 19 bases in the middle. CDR3 residues: CSADLEMGVAFF. CDR3 nucleotide sequence: TGCAGCGCCGATCTTGAAATGGGAGTAGCTTTCTTT.

A remark on this clone: The sample carries other DNA sequences with the same CDR3. V usage is TRBV5-1 and J usage is TRBJ2-7; TRBD2 agrees at 7 bases. The CDR3 has 15 residues. The V and J ends lost 0 bases and 2 bases, in that order; junction bases with no gene match: 5. CDR1 and CDR2 (germline): SGHRS, YFSETQ. CDR3 loop: CASSLASGGPYEQYF. The CDR3 DNA reads TGCGCCAGCAGCTTGGCTAGCGGAGGACCCTACGAGCAGTACTTC.

Only a few counts were recorded for this clone. The rearrangement links TRBV29-1 to TRBJ1-6, with a tentative D call TRBD1 (6 bases). The V end lost 7 bases, the J end lost 15 bases, and 19 bases lay between the germline ends. This CDR3 spans 12 amino acids. Germline CDR1 reads SQVTM; CDR2 reads ANQGSEA. Written as DNA, the CDR3 is TGCAGCGCAGGGGCCCAGGGCGGACACCTCCACTTT. It translates to CSAGAQGGHLHF.

The chain uses TRBV7-2 and TRBJ2-3, with TRBD2 identical over 10 bases. Germline V gene sequence: CDR1 SGHTA, CDR2 FQGNSA. The CDR3 has 13 residues. The junction had 1 base not matched to a gene; V was cut back by 5 bases and J by 5 bases. The CDR3 DNA reads as TGTGCCAGCAGCGAGCGGGGGGGAGATACGCAGTATTTT. Protein product: CASSERGGDTQYF.